The 14 T cell receptor beta chains given below trace back to one sample, sequenced in a study of T cell changes during pregnancy in multiple sclerosis. The data were produced by immunoSEQ multiplex PCR, yet TCRdb's version contains in-frame clones alone and is incomplete. The data hold 70,000 to 100,000 clones, with 92% observed a single time. Material: peripheral blood, obtained in the first trimester of pregnancy. The receptors here all came from a female donor with multiple sclerosis, enrolled in a pregnancy study.

This chain connects TRBV7-9 to TRBJ2-7; possible D gene TRBD2, 5 bases. The V and J ends lost 1 base and 6 bases respectively, with 16 bases between them. CDR3 length: 15 residues. Germline V gene data show CDR1 as SEHNR and CDR2 as FQNEAQ (reference sequence). CDR3 bases: TGTGCCAGCAGCTTAGGTTTGCAGCTCAGCGGCGAGCAGTACTTC. Translation gives CASSLGLQLSGEQYF.

V usage is TRBV9 and J usage is TRBJ2-1; D is undetermined. CDR3 length: 13 residues. V was shortened by 3 bases and J by 8 bases, with 12 bases between the two germline ends. Per the germline V gene, CDR1 is SGDLS and CDR2 is YYNGEE. The CDR3 here is CASSAPLFYEQFF. As DNA, the CDR3 is TGTGCCAGCAGCGCCCCTCTCTTCTATGAGCAGTTCTTC.

This clone was recorded only once. This chain connects TRBV13 to TRBJ1-2, with D unclear. Trimming removed 2 bases at V and 5 bases at J, with 18 bases between. Germline V lookup: CDR1 PRHDT, CDR2 FYEKMQ (reference sequence). The CDR3 spans 16 residues. The CDR3 is CASSLRGFPFEYGYTF. The CDR3 DNA follows: TGTGCCAGCAGCTTACGGGGTTTCCCGTTCGAGTATGGCTACACCTTC.

This clone came up once. The chain couples TRBV19 to TRBJ1-1; 8 nucleotides line up with TRBD1. Trimming took 5 bases from V and 3 from J; bases not matched to a gene: 8. The CDR3 contains 15 residues. CDR1 and CDR2 (germline): LNHDA, SQIVND (reference sequence). The DNA of the CDR3 is TGTGCCAGTAGTCTAGGGACAGGAGGGGACACTGAAGCTTTCTTT. It codes for CASSLGTGGDTEAFF.

This clone showed up just a few times. The chain has TRBV27 and TRBJ1-2; TRBD1 matches at 8 bases. The trim removed 3 bases at V and 7 bases at J, leaving 7 bases unmatched. The CDR3 is made up of 14 amino acids. Germline CDR1 MNHEY, CDR2 SMNVEV (reference sequence). The CDR3 coding sequence is TGTGCCAGCAGTTTGCTAGGACAGGGTGGTGGCTACACCTTC. Amino acid sequence: CASSLLGQGGGYTF.

Only one count was recorded for this clone. The V call is TRBV5-1, the J call TRBJ2-3; D gene ambiguous. Per germline, CDR1 SGHRS and CDR2 YFSETQ. The CDR3 totals 12 residues. The V and J ends lost 2 bases and 7 bases respectively, with 8 bases between them. CDR3 region: CASSFERNTQYF. Here the CDR3 DNA reads TGCGCCAGCAGCTTTGAGCGAAATACGCAGTATTTT.

The CDR3 region has the DNA TGTGCCAGCAGCGTAGGGGGACAGTATTACGAGCAGTACTTC. It codes for CASSVGGQYYEQYF. The chain recombines TRBV9 with TRBJ2-7; the match to TRBD1 covers 7 bases. Trimming at V came to 0 bases and at J to 4 bases, leaving 4 bases not matched to a gene. This CDR3 is built from 14 residues. Per germline, CDR1 SGDLS and CDR2 YYNGEE.

V is TRBV5-1 and J is TRBJ2-1; possibly TRBD2 for D (6 bases). Germline V gives CDR1 SGHRS, CDR2 YFSETQ. V was shortened by 0 bases and J by 13 bases, with 17 bases between the two germline ends. This CDR3 spans 14 amino acids. The CDR3 bases are TGCGCCAGCAGCTTGGTTATCGGGAGCGCGTTTCAGTTCTTC. Its translation: CASSLVIGSAFQFF.

V and J are TRBV2 and TRBJ2-5, with D possibly matching TRBD2 (5 bases). Trimming removed 4 bases from V and 5 bases from J, with 8 bases in between. CDR1 SNHLY and CDR2 FYNNEI come from the germline V gene. The CDR3 is made up of 12 amino acids. The CDR3 here is CASSGTLETQYF. CDR3 nucleotide sequence: TGTGCCAGCAGTGGGACTCTCGAGACCCAGTACTTC.

This CDR3 reads CASSSQDIVVKAFF. CDR3 nucleotides: TGTGCCAGCAGCTCCCAGGACATCGTTGTCAAAGCTTTCTTT. The genes are TRBV7-2 and TRBJ1-1, with a weak D call TRBD1 (5 bases). V was shortened by 4 bases and J by 9 bases, with 18 bases between the two germline ends. The germline V gene encodes CDR1 SGHTA and CDR2 FQGNSA. There are 14 residues in the CDR3.

This sequence joins TRBV30 and TRBJ2-1, with 7 positions matching TRBD2. Per the germline V gene, CDR1 is GTSNPN and CDR2 is SVGIG (reference sequence). The V gene end was trimmed by 0 bases and the J gene end by 5 bases; junction bases not matched to a gene: 7. This CDR3 contains 15 residues. In nucleotides, the CDR3 is TGTGCCTGGAGTGTACTTCGCGGGAGAAACAATGAGCAGTTCTTC. This gives the protein CAWSVLRGRNNEQFF.

The chain carries TRBV5-1 and TRBJ2-7; a weak D match, TRBD2 (6 bases). The CDR3 covers 15 residues. The germline V gene has CDR1 SGHRS and CDR2 YFSETQ. Trimming left V 6 bases short and J 2 bases short, with 18 bases between. This chain's CDR3 is CASTFYEGGPYEQYF. CDR3 sequence (DNA): TGCGCCAGCACTTTCTATGAGGGAGGACCCTACGAGCAGTACTTC. The whole variable domain, remainder taken from reference TRBV5-1 and TRBJ2-7, is KAGVTQTPRYLIKTRGQQVTLSCSPISGHRSVSWYQQTPGQGLQFLFEYFSETQRNKGNFPGRFSGRQFSNSRSEMNVSTLELGDSALYLCASTFYEGGPYEQYFGPGTRLTVT.

This clone was recorded only once. The rearrangement uses TRBV7-7 and TRBJ1-3; D remains ambiguous. The CDR3 covers 14 residues. Trimming shortened V by 3 bases and J by 4 bases, and 10 bases separated the two germline ends. From germline, CDR1 is SSHAT and CDR2 FNYEAQ (reference sequence). CDR3 amino acids: CASSLTRFGNTIYF. The CDR3, as DNA: TGTGCCAGCAGCTTGACGAGGTTCGGAAACACCATATATTTT.

The V and J genes are TRBV7-2 and TRBJ2-3; 12 nucleotides match TRBD2. V gave up 5 bases and J gave up 0 bases; unmatched junction bases: 6. Germline CDR1 SGHTA, CDR2 FQGNSA. The CDR3 extends over 17 amino acids. The CDR3 sequence: CASSPRLAGASTDTQYF. DNA of the CDR3: TGTGCCAGCAGCCCTCGACTAGCGGGGGCCAGCACAGATACGCAGTATTTT.